This is a list of T cell receptor beta chains from one sample in a study of blood T cell repertoires in COVID-19. Profiled with immunoSEQ multiplex PCR; TCRdb holds only in-frame clones, not every one. The sample records approximately 220,000 clones, around 85% being singletons. The sequenced material came from peripheral blood. Every receptor here comes from a woman older than 75 with acute or convalescent COVID-19. CDR3s include the opening cysteine and the closing phenylalanine or tryptophan. Fields, in order: J gene, clone size, D gene, V gene, CDR3 length, CDR3 DNA, CDR3 protein. A D gene is named only where the DNA matches it firmly. Size tells how often a clone was seen (once, few, many) or the class of an expanded clone, and some rows leave it out.

TRBJ1-2	-	-	TRBV15	16	TGTGCCACCAGCAGAGATATTGGACAAGCCCTCTATGGCTACACCTTC	CATSRDIGQALYGYTF
TRBJ2-5	-	-	TRBV18	13	TGTGCCAGCTCAATGACGGGACAAGAGACCCAGTACTTC	CASSMTGQETQYF
TRBJ1-1	once	TRBD1	TRBV30	13	TGTGCCTGGGACAGGGGGATTTTCACTGAAGCTTTCTTT	CAWDRGIFTEAFF
TRBJ1-2	-	TRBD1	TRBV3-1/TRBV3-2	16	TGTGCCAGCAGCCACTGGACAGGGACGGTAAACTATGGCTACACCTTC	CASSHWTGTVNYGYTF
TRBJ1-2	-	-	TRBV2	14	TGTGCCAGCGAGGTGGGGGGAGCTAACTATGGCTACACCTTC	CASEVGGANYGYTF
TRBJ1-6	once	-	TRBV10-3	13	TGTGCCATCAGTGAGGGGGCAAATTCACCCCTCCACTTT	CAISEGANSPLHF
TRBJ1-2	-	-	TRBV4-1	14	TGCGCCAGCAGCCAAAATGGACAGAAATATGGCTACACCTTC	CASSQNGQKYGYTF
TRBJ2-3	-	-	TRBV18	14	TGTGCCAGCTCACCACTTCCCGGGACAGATACGCAGTATTTT	CASSPLPGTDTQYF
TRBJ2-1	-	-	TRBV24-1	15	TGTGCCACCAGTCCTACAGGGAGCTCCTACAATGAGCAGTTCTTC	CATSPTGSSYNEQFF
TRBJ2-1	few	TRBD1	TRBV12-3/TRBV12-4	12	TGTGCCAGCAGAACACAGGGGAATGAGCAGTTCTTC	CASRTQGNEQFF
TRBJ2-3	-	-	TRBV6-1	14	TGTGCCAGCGCTGGGGCAATGAGCACAGATACGCAGTATTTT	CASAGAMSTDTQYF
TRBJ2-7	-	TRBD1	TRBV6-5	15	TGTGCCAGCAGTTCTTGGACAGGGGCGGCCTACGAGCAGTACTTC	CASSSWTGAAYEQYF
TRBJ2-3	-	-	TRBV27	14	TGTGCCAGCAGTCATGGGACACGCACAGATACGCAGTATTTT	CASSHGTRTDTQYF
TRBJ2-7	few	TRBD1	TRBV5-4	16	TGTGCCAGCAGGTGGTGGGGGACAGGGGGCACCTACGAGCAGTACTTC	CASRWWGTGGTYEQYF
TRBJ2-5	many	-	TRBV24-1	16	TGTGCCACCAGTGATACCTGGACAGACTGCCAAGAGACCCAGTACTTC	CATSDTWTDCQETQYF
TRBJ2-3	once	-	TRBV19	14	TGTGCCAGTAGTATTGCGGCCCCAACAGATACGCAGTATTTT	CASSIAAPTDTQYF
TRBJ2-3	-	-	TRBV29-1	11	TGCAGCGTTGAACGGAGAGATACGCAGTATTTT	CSVERRDTQYF
TRBJ2-7	-	TRBD1	TRBV27	15	TGTGCCAGCAGTCCCTCCCCCGGGACAGGGGGTAGTGGGTACTTC	CASSPSPGTGGSGYF
TRBJ2-7	few	-	TRBV19	13	TGTGCCAGTAGTATGGGCCCTTCCTACGAGCAGTACTTC	CASSMGPSYEQYF
TRBJ2-1	-	-	TRBV29-1	14	TGCAGCGTTGGCAGGGCCAGCTCCTACAATGAGCAGTTCTTC	CSVGRASSYNEQFF
TRBJ2-3	once	TRBD1	TRBV12-5	14	TGTGCTAGTAGCGGGACAGGGGGAACAGATACGCAGTATTTT	CASSGTGGTDTQYF
TRBJ2-1	-	TRBD1	TRBV6-1	15	TGTGCCAGCAGTGAGTTGACAGGGACCTACAATGAGCAGTTCTTC	CASSELTGTYNEQFF
TRBJ1-1	few	-	TRBV19	12	TGTGCCAGTAGTATCAGGGACACTGAAGCTTTCTTT	CASSIRDTEAFF